The rows below give T cell receptor beta chains drawn from one sample of a study of human T cells and chemical hapten exposure. TCRdb called the RACE reads again in MiXCR, with one record for every CDR3 protein. This table has about 380,000 distinct CDR3 sequences, approximately 5% appearing once. The specimen comprised whole blood, sampled in connection with sensitization to the hapten diphenylcyclopropenone (DPC). The source is a woman aged 45-65 years with alopecia areata. Some clones in this sample may be carry-over from other donors' samples. The CDR3 runs from the conserved cysteine through the conserved F or W. A D gene is named only where the DNA matches it firmly. Not all rows give a size; the values are once, few, many and, for expanded clones, a class.

TRBJ1-1,many,TRBV27,NA,TGTGCCAGCAGTTTTATGGGCGGCAACACTGAAGCTTTCTTT,CASSFMGGNTEAFF
TRBJ2-2,many,TRBV6-5,NA,TGTGCCAGTTCCGGAACCAGGACCGGGGAGCTGTTTTTT,CASSGTRTGELFF
TRBJ2-3,many,TRBV20-1,TRBD2,TGCAGTGCTATCGCGGGGGGACGAGATACGCAGTATTTT,CSAIAGGRDTQYF
TRBJ2-3,few,TRBV19,TRBD2,TGTGCCAGTAGTAACCTAGCGGGAGATACGCAGTATTTT,CASSNLAGDTQYF
TRBJ2-7,many,TRBV7-9,TRBD2,TGTGCCAGCAGCTCTAAAGGACTAGCGGGACGCGAGCAGTACTTC,CASSSKGLAGREQYF
TRBJ2-1,many,TRBV24-1,NA,TGTGCCACCAGTAATGAGAGGATGAATGAGCAGTTCTTC,CATSNERMNEQFF
TRBJ1-6,NA,TRBV3-1,NA,TGTGCCAGCAGCCACACAGCGGGTTACATGGGTTCACCCCTCCACTTT,CASSHTAGYMGSPLHF
TRBJ2-1,few,TRBV6-1,NA,TGTGCCAGCAGTGCGGGGGTAGGGATTGAGCAGTTCTTC,CASSAGVGIEQFF
TRBJ1-1,NA,TRBV7-3,NA,TGTGCCAGCAAGACAGGCGTGAACACTGAAGCTTTCTTT,CASKTGVNTEAFF
TRBJ2-3,many,TRBV27,NA,TGTGCCAGCAGTTGGGGCACAGATACGCAGTATTTT,CASSWGTDTQYF
TRBJ2-7,NA,TRBV20-1,TRBD2,TGCAGTGCTCCTGAAATTTCATTTAGCGGGGAGGTTAGCGAGCAGTACTTC,CSAPEISFSGEVSEQYF
TRBJ2-5,few,TRBV12-3/TRBV12-4,TRBD1,TGTGCCAGCAGTTTCCGGACAGGGGGCTTCGGTGAGACCCAGTACTTC,CASSFRTGGFGETQYF
TRBJ1-2,NA,TRBV2,TRBD1,TGTGCCAGCCTGACAGGGTGCTATGGCTACACCTTC,CASLTGCYGYTF
TRBJ2-1,many,TRBV6-2/TRBV6-3,NA,TGTGCCAGCAGTTACTTTAGCGGATCCTACAATGAGCAGTTCTTC,CASSYFSGSYNEQFF
TRBJ2-5,NA,TRBV24-1,NA,TGTGCCACCGGGGAGCAGGGGCAAGAGACCCAGTACTTC,CATGEQGQETQYF
TRBJ1-6,many,TRBV27,TRBD1,TGTGCCAGCAGTTTAGGGGGGACAGGGGGGTTCTCACCCCTCCACTTT,CASSLGGTGGFSPLHF
TRBJ1-1,few,TRBV2,NA,TGTGCCAGCAGTCCCAGATCGGGGAACACTGAAGCTTTCTTT,CASSPRSGNTEAFF
TRBJ1-1,many,TRBV5-5,NA,TGTGCCAGCAGCTTAGACCGATCCGAAGCTTTCTTT,CASSLDRSEAFF
TRBJ1-2,NA,TRBV27,TRBD1,TGTGCCAGCAGTCAACGGGACAGGGGGCTCTATGGCTACACCTTC,CASSQRDRGLYGYTF
TRBJ2-2,NA,TRBV12-5,NA,TGTGCTAGTGGTTTGTTGGTTGGGGATTACACCGGGGAGCTGTTTTTT,CASGLLVGDYTGELFF